This TCR beta chain derives from a study of blood T cell repertoires in COVID-19. Germline V gene lookup returns CDR1 SGHNT and CDR2 YENEEA. Trimming stripped 8 bases from V and 6 bases from J, with 22 bases between. The CDR3 contains 16 residues. There are a few counts of this clone. How the authors handled the data: Amplified reference gene primers provided the basis for estimating nucleated cell counts. Clones were sequenced by immunoSEQ multiplex PCR, and TCRdb holds only the in-frame ones, with some missing. That table supplies the V and J calls and clone size; D and trimming were determined from the DNA. The table records about 260,000 clones, 82% of them present only once.

Specimen: peripheral blood. The V gene is TRBV11-3, the J gene TRBJ2-2; D remains ambiguous. This receptor was taken from an elderly woman with acute or convalescent COVID-19. CDR3 in amino acids: CASSPGLTTYPGELFF. The DNA of the CDR3 is TGTGCCAGCTCACCCGGGTTAACGACGTATCCCGGGGAGCTGTTTTTT.